The source of this T cell receptor beta chain is a study of T cell responses to AZD1222 COVID-19 vaccine. General study results and limits: Spike-specific TCR depth and breadth grew after two AZD1222 doses.

On this clone itself: Its antigen is still unknown.

The V gene end was trimmed by 5 bases and the J gene end by 0 bases; junction bases not matched to a gene: 3. Germline V gene sequence: CDR1 SGHAT, CDR2 FQNNGV. The CDR3 has 16 amino acids. TCRdb's copy holds only in-frame clones and misses some; the assay was immunoSEQ multiplex PCR. The table lists 150,000 to 200,000 clones, roughly nine tenths of them singletons, with 2% to 3% in the top ten. The receptor's source is an adult in good health. The J gene is TRBJ2-2, the V gene TRBV11-2, with 10 bases fitting TRBD2. The sequenced sample was peripheral blood, obtained on day 0 of AZD1222 vaccination. The CDR3 DNA follows: TGTGCCAGCAGCACACTAGCGGGATCGAACACCGGGGAGCTGTTTTTT. It encodes CASSTLAGSNTGELFF.